This passage covers 13 T cell receptor beta chains from one sample sequenced in a study. TCRdb re-called the RT-PCR reads through MiXCR, storing one row per CDR3 protein. The sample lists about 680,000 distinct CDR3 sequences, over 12% occurring once. Sequenced: memory CD4+ T cells from blood. These receptors came from a female donor in good health, serving as a healthy control.

This rearrangement joins TRBV20-1 to TRBJ1-2; D is perhaps TRBD1 (6 bases). The CDR3 spans 13 residues. Looked up from germline, CDR1 is DFQATT and CDR2 is SNEGSKA (reference sequence). The V and J ends lost 5 bases and 4 bases respectively, with 14 bases between them. The DNA for the CDR3 is TGCAGTGCTCAGACAAAAGGGGGCTATGGCTACACCTTC. Residues: CSAQTKGGYGYTF.

The chain carries TRBV5-1 and TRBJ2-2; a weak D match, TRBD2 (6 bases). The CDR3 is made up of 15 amino acids. V lost 0 bases to trimming and J lost 7 bases, with 13 bases between them. Per germline, CDR1 SGHRS and CDR2 YFSETQ. The CDR3 loop is CASSLALASNGELFF. CDR3 DNA: TGCGCCAGCAGCTTGGCTCTAGCGTCGAACGGGGAGCTGTTTTTT.

V gene TRBV7-6 combines with J gene TRBJ2-1; D unresolved. This CDR3 is 14 amino acids long. The V end was cut by 6 bases, the J end by 9 bases, with 18 bases between. Germline V gene data show CDR1 as SGHVS and CDR2 as FNYEAQ. The CDR3 here is CASSPMTQTGEQFF. For the CDR3, the DNA is TGTGCCAGCAGTCCAATGACCCAAACGGGTGAGCAGTTCTTC.

This clonotype was recorded a few times. The chain joins TRBV20-1 to TRBJ1-1; the D is unclear. The V gene lost 7 bases and the J gene lost 1 base, with 7 bases spanning the gap. The length of the CDR3 is 11 residues. Germline CDR1 and CDR2: DFQATT and SNEGSKA (reference sequence). CDR3 DNA sequence: TGCAGTGGGTGGGAGAACACTGAAGCTTTCTTT. This codes for CSGWENTEAFF.

The table lists this clonotype with many counts. The V and J genes are TRBV7-6 and TRBJ2-2; 10 bases are a match to TRBD2. The CDR3 spans 16 residues. Germline loops: CDR1 SGHVS, CDR2 FNYEAQ. V shed 4 bases, J shed 6 bases, and the junction held 8 bases outside the gene matches. The CDR3 here is CASSSRPLAGAGELFF. CDR3 bases: TGTGCCAGCAGCTCTAGACCGCTAGCGGGGGCCGGGGAGCTGTTTTTT.

The rearrangement joins TRBV20-1 to TRBJ1-2; D might be TRBD1 (6 bases). V was trimmed by 0 bases and J by 7 bases, leaving 12 bases between them. The V gene's germline CDR1 is DFQATT and CDR2 SNEGSKA (reference sequence). The CDR3 spans 13 residues. This chain's CDR3 is CSARDTGAGGYTF. CDR3 nucleotides: TGCAGTGCTAGAGATACGGGGGCGGGTGGCTACACCTTC.

In its sample, this clonotype was seen a few times. J is TRBJ1-3 and V is TRBV20-1; no firm D call. CDR1 is DFQATT, CDR2 SNEGSKA, per germline (reference sequence). Trimming left V 5 bases short and J 2 bases short, with 13 bases between. The CDR3 has 14 amino acids. The CDR3 DNA reads TGCAGTGCTCCTCTAGGGAGGACTGGAAACACCATATATTTT. It translates to CSAPLGRTGNTIYF.

The chain carries TRBV6-1 and TRBJ2-1, with a tentative D call TRBD1 (7 bases). V was shortened by 6 bases and J by 8 bases, with 17 bases between the two germline ends. Germline V gene lookup returns CDR1 MNHNS and CDR2 SASEGT. This CDR3 is 14 amino acids long. CDR3 loop: CASREGARGDEQFF. The DNA for the CDR3 is TGTGCCAGCAGGGAGGGGGCGCGGGGCGATGAGCAGTTCTTC.

This clonotype has at least ten counts. This sequence joins TRBV3-1 and TRBJ2-1, with 8 nucleotides matching TRBD2. V gave up 3 bases and J gave up 7 bases; unmatched junction bases: 11. This CDR3 is 16 amino acids long. Germline V lookup: CDR1 LGHDT, CDR2 YNNKEL (reference sequence). CDR3 nucleotide sequence: TGTGCCAGCAGCCACCCCCTTAGCGGGAATTGGAATGAGCAGTTCTTC. Its translation: CASSHPLSGNWNEQFF.

This clonotype was counted a few times. The rearrangement joins TRBV7-6 to TRBJ1-6; possible D gene TRBD1, 5 bases. Trimming took off 6 bases at V and 0 bases at J, with 12 bases between the two ends. This CDR3 has 16 residues. The germline V gene encodes CDR1 SGHVS and CDR2 FNYEAQ. The CDR3 nucleotides read TGTGCCAGCAGTCTTACGGGGGGCTCCTATAATTCACCCCTCCACTTT. Its translation is CASSLTGGSYNSPLHF.

In regard to this clonotype: A much bigger clone sits one base away, suggesting this may be a read error. The chain uses TRBV10-3 and TRBJ2-7; 9 nucleotides align to TRBD2. Germline V gives CDR1 ENHRY, CDR2 SYGVKD. The CDR3 has 14 amino acids. The V segment lost 8 bases and the J segment 7 bases; nucleotides outside the gene matches: 12. The CDR3 here is CAIAWASGIYEQYF. CDR3 nucleotides: TGTGCCATCGCCTGGGCTAGCGGGATCTATGAGCAGTACTTC.

This clonotype was observed a handful of times. Its ends do not fully match the called genes, so a read error is possible. This chain joins TRBV7-7 and TRBJ1-6; D gene ambiguous. Per germline, CDR1 SSHAT and CDR2 FNYEAQ (reference sequence). The CDR3 runs 13 residues. The CDR3 region is CASSQTPNSPLHF. The CDR3 DNA sequence: TGTGCTAGCAGCCAAACCCCGAATTCACCCCTCCACTTT.

The chain couples TRBV7-3 to TRBJ2-2; 13 positions match TRBD2. V gave up 5 bases and J gave up 4 bases; unmatched junction bases: 4. Germline V gives CDR1 SGHTA, CDR2 FQGTGA. This CDR3 spans 16 amino acids. CDR3 sequence: CASSKTSGRGTGELFF. CDR3 DNA: TGTGCCAGCAGCAAAACTAGCGGGAGGGGCACCGGGGAGCTGTTTTTT.